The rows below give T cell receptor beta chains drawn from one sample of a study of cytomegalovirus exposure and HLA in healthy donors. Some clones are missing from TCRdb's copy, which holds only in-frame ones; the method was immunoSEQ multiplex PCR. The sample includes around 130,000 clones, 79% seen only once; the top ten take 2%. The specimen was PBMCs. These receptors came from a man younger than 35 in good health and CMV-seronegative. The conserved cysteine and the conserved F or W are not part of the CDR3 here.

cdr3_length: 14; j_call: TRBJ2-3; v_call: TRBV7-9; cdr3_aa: ASSSFREGAGDTQY
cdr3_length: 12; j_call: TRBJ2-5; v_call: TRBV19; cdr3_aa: ASSRGYYQETQY
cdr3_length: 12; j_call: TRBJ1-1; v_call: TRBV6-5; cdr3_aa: ASSYSEVNTEAF
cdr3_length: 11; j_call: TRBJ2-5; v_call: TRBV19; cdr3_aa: ASSIASQETQY
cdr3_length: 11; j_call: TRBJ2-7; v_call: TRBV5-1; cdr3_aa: ASRNTVLDEQY
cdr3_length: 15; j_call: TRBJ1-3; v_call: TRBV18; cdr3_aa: ASSPRTAQSSGNTIY
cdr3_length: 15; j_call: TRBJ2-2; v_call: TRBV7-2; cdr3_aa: ASSLDLTSGATGELF
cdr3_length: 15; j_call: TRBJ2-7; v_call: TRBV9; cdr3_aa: ASSVVWSTGGKDEQY
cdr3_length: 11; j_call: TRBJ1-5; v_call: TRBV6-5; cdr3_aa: ATRKEFNQPQH
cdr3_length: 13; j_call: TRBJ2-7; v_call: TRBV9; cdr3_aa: ASSVGVTGPYEQY
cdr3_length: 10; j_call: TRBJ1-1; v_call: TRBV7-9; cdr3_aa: ASSFDGGVAF
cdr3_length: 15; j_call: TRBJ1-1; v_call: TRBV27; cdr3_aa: ASSILVGTGLNTEAF
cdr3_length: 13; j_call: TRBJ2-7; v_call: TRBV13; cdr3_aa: ASSSRLAGVYEQY
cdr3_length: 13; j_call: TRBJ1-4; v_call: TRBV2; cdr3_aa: ASRKQGQLNEKLF
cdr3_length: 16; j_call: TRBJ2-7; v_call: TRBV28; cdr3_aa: ASSLHGRTSSPPGEQY
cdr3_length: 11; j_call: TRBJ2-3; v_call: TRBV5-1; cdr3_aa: ASSLAGTDTQY
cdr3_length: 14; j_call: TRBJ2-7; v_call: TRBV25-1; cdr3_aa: ASSSSRMRGDYEQY
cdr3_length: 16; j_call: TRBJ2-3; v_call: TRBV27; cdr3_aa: ASSYGTSGRAGTDTQY
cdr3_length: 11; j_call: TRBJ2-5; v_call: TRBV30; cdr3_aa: ASTQGSQETQY
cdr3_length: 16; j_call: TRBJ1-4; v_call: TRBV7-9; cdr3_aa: ASSLDRFTATTNEKLF
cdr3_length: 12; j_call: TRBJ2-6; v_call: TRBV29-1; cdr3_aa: SVGGVSGANVLT
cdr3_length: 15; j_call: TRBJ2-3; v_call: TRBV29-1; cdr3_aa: SALDPGTVYSTDTQY
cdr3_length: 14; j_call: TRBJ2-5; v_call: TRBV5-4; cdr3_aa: ASSWRLAGRGETQY
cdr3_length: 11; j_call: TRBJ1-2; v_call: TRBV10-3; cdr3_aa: AISERTDYGYT
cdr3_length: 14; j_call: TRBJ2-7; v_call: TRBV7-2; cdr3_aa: ASSLELAGVSYEQY
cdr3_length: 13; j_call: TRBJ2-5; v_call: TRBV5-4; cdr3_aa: ASSLGQGPQETQY
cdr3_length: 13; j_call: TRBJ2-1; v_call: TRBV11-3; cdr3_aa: ASSSLAESYNEQF
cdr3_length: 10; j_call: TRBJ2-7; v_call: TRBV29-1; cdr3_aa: SVQEAAYEQY
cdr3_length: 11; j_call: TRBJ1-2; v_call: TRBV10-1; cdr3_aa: ASSPGGNYGYT
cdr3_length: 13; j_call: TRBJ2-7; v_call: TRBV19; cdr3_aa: ASSAGLAGVGEQY
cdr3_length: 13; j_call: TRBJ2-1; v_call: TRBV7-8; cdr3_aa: ASKGPGSYHNEQF